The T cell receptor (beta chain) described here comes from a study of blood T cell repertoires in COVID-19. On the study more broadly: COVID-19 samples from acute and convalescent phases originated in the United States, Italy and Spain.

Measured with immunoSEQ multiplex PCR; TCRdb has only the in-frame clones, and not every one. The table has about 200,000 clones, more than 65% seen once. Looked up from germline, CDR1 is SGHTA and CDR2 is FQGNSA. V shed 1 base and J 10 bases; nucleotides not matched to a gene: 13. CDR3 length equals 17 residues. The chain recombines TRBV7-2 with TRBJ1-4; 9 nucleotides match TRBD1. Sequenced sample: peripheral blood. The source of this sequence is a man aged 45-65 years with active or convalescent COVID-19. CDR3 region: CASSLDRTGAALGKLFF. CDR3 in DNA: TGTGCCAGCAGCTTAGACCGGACAGGGGCCGCACTGGGAAAACTGTTTTTT.